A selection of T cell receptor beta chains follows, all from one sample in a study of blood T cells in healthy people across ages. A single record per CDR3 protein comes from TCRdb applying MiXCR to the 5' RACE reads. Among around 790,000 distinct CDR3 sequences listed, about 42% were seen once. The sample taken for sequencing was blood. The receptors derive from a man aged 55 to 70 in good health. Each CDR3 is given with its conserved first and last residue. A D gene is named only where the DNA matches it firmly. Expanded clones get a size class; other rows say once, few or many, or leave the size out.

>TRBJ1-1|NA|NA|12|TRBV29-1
CSLTGPDTEAFF
TGCAGCCTTACAGGGCCGGACACTGAAGCTTTCTTT
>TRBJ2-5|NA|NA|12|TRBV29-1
CSVEEGSETQYF
TGCAGCGTTGAAGAGGGTTCCGAGACCCAGTACTTC
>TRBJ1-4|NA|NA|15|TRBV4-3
CASSQDKGEYEKLFF
TGCGCCAGCAGCCAAGATAAGGGGGAGTATGAAAAACTGTTTTTT
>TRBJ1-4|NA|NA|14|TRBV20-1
CSARDRQVNEKLFF
TGCAGTGCTAGAGATCGACAGGTTAATGAAAAACTGTTTTTT
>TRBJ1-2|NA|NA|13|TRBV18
CASSPSRPNGYTF
TGTGCCAGCTCACCTTCGAGACCGAATGGCTACACCTTC
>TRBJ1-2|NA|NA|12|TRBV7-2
CASSLTSRGYTF
TGTGCCAGCAGCCTGACATCTCGTGGCTACACCTTC
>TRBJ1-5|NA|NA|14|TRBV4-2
CASSQEQGNQPQHF
TGTGCCAGCAGCCAAGAGCAGGGGAATCAGCCCCAGCATTTT
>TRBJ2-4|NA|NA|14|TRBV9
CASSNPNGGGIQYF
TGTGCCAGCAGCAACCCTAACGGAGGAGGCATTCAGTACTTC
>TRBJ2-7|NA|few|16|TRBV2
CASSISKPVHTYEQYF
TGTGCCAGCAGTATAAGCAAGCCCGTACACACCTACGAGCAGTACTTC
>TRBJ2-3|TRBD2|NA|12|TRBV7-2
CASSSPGLAWYF
TGTGCCAGCAGCTCGCCGGGACTAGCTTGGTATTTT
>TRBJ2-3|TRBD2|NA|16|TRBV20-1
CSARLRAGGRTDTQYF
TGCAGTGCTAGACTTAGAGCGGGGGGGCGAACAGATACGCAGTATTTT
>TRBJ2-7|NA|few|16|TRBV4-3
CASSQDRAGRAHEQYF
TGCGCCAGCAGCCAAGATAGGGCAGGACGCGCCCACGAGCAGTACTTC
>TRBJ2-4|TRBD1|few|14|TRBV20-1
CSAPKGANRNIQYF
TGCAGTGCACCCAAGGGGGCAAATAGAAACATTCAGTACTTC
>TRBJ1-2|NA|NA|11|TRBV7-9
CASSRTAGYTF
TGTGCCAGCAGCCGGACAGCGGGCTACACCTTC
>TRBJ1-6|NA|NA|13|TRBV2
CASRRDNNSPLHF
TGTGCCAGCAGGAGAGATAATAATTCACCCCTCCACTTT
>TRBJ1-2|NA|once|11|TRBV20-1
CSASGGCGYTF
TGCAGTGCCTCCGGGGGCTGTGGCTACACCTTC
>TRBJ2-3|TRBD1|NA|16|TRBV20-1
CSARVTTGGVTDTQYF
TGCAGTGCTAGAGTCACGACAGGGGGTGTGACAGATACGCAGTATTTT
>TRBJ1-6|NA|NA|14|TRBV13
CASRGNSYNSPLHF
TGTGCCAGCAGGGGGAACTCCTATAATTCACCCCTCCACTTT
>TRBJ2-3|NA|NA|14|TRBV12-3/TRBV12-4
CASSPRTSGDTQYF
TGTGCCAGCAGTCCGCGGACGTCGGGAGATACGCAGTATTTT
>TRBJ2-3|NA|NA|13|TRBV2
CASNYGFTDTQYF
TGTGCCAGCAACTACGGCTTCACAGATACGCAGTATTTT
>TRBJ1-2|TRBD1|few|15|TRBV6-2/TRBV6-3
CASSHAGQEAGGYTF
TGTGCCAGCAGTCATGCGGGACAGGAGGCGGGAGGCTACACCTTC
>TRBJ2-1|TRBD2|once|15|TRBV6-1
CASSEYGLAGNEQFF
TGTGCCAGCAGTGAGTATGGACTAGCGGGGAATGAGCAGTTCTTC
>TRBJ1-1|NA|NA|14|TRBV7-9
CASSPVGAATEAFF
TGTGCCAGCAGCCCAGTAGGGGCGGCCACTGAAGCTTTCTTT
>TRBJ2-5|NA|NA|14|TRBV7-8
CAGSPGGVQETRYF
TGTGCCGGCAGCCCAGGAGGGGTACAAGAGACCCGGTACTTC
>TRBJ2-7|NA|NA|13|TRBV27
CANSSDRSYEQYF
TGTGCCAACAGTTCGGACAGATCCTACGAGCAGTACTTC
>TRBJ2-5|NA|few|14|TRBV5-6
CASSLTGEGETQYF
TGTGCCAGCAGCTTGACAGGGGAGGGGGAGACCCAGTACTTC
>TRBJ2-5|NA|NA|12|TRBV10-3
CAITHLYSAQYF
TGTGCCATCACCCACCTTTATAGTGCCCAGTACTTC
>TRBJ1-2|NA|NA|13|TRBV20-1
CSARPRDLGGYTF
TGCAGTGCTAGACCCCGGGACCTCGGGGGCTACACCTTC
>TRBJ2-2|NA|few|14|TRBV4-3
CASSQTTNTGELFF
TGCGCCAGCAGCCAAACTACGAACACCGGGGAGCTGTTTTTT
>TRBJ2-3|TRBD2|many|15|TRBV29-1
CSLRSGGGGTDTQYF
TGCAGCCTTCGATCCGGGGGGGGCGGCACAGATACGCAGTATTTT
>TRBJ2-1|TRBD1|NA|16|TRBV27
CASSLSRGRGYNEQFF
TGTGCCAGCAGTTTATCAAGGGGGCGAGGGTACAATGAGCAGTTCTTC
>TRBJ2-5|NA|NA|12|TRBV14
CASGSRQETQYF
TGTGCCAGCGGCTCGAGACAAGAGACCCAGTACTTC
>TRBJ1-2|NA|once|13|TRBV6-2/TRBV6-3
CASSYSKFGGYTF
TGTGCCAGCAGTTACTCCAAGTTTGGCGGCTACACCTTC
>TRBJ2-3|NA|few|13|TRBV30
CAWSRTGGDTQYF
TGTGCCTGGAGTAGGACCGGGGGAGATACGCAGTATTTT
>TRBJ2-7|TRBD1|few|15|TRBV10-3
CAISLRQGASYEQYF
TGTGCCATCAGCCTTAGACAGGGGGCCAGCTACGAGCAGTACTTC
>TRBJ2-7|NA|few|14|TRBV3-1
CASSHRGGANEQYF
TGTGCCAGCAGCCACCGAGGAGGGGCCAACGAGCAGTACTTC
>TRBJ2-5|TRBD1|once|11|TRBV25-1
CASRTGAVQYF
TGTGCCAGCAGAACAGGGGCTGTACAGTACTTC
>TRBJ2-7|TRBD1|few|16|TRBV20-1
CSAREPLDRRSYEQYF
TGCAGTGCTAGAGAACCGTTGGACAGGAGATCCTACGAGCAGTACTTC
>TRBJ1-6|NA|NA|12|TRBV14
CASSQGGSPLHF
TGTGCCAGCAGCCAGGGTGGTTCACCCCTCCACTTT
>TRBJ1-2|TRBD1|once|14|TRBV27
CASSSGTGWYGYTF
TGTGCCAGCAGTTCCGGGACAGGGTGGTATGGCTACACCTTC
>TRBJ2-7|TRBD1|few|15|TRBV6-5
CASRRPGTGAYEQYF
TGTGCCAGCAGGCGTCCCGGGACAGGGGCCTACGAGCAGTACTTC
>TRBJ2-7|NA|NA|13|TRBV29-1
CTVILGPPYEQYF
TGCACCGTCATATTAGGGCCACCCTACGAGCAGTACTTC
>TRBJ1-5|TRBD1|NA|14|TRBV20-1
CSARQGADDQPQHF
TGCAGTGCTAGACAGGGGGCGGATGATCAGCCCCAGCATTTT
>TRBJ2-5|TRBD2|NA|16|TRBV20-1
CSASAILAGGSETQYF
TGCAGTGCTAGCGCCATTTTAGCGGGGGGGTCTGAGACCCAGTACTTC
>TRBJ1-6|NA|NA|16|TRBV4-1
CASSQDRARDNSPLHF
TGCGCCAGCAGCCAAGATAGAGCCAGGGATAATTCACCCCTCCACTTT
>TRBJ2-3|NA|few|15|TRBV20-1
CSARDETGRTDTQYF
TGCAGTGCTAGAGATGAAACGGGGCGCACAGATACGCAGTATTTT